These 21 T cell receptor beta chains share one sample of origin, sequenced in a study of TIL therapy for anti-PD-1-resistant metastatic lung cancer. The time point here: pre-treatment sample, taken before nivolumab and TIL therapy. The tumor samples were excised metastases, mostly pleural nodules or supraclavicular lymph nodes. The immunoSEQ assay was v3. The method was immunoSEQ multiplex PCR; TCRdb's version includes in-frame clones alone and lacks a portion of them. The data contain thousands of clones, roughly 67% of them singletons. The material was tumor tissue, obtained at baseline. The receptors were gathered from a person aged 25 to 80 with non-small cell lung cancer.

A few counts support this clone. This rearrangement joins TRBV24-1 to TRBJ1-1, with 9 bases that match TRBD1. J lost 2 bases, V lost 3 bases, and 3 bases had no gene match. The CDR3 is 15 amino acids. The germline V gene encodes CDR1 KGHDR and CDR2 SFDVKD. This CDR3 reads CATSDTTGGNTEAFF. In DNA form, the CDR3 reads TGTGCCACCAGTGATACGACAGGGGGAAACACTGAAGCTTTCTTT.

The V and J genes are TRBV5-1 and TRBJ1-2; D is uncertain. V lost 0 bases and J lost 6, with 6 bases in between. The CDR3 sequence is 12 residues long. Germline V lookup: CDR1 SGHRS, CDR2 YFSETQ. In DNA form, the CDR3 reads TGCGCCAGCAGCTTGGATGCCGATGGCTACACCTTC. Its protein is CASSLDADGYTF.

The CDR3, as DNA: TGTGCCAGCAGTGAAGAGGGAACCCCTTTATACGAGCAGTACTTC. It specifies CASSEEGTPLYEQYF. The V gene is TRBV2, the J gene TRBJ2-7; D is unclear. The CDR3 is made up of 15 amino acids. The germline V gene has CDR1 SNHLY and CDR2 FYNNEI. V was cut by 1 base and J by 4 bases, with 14 bases left in between.

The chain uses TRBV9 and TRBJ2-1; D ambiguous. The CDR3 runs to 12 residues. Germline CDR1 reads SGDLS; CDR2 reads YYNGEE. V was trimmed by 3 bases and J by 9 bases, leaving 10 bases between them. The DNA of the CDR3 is TGTGCCAGCAGCGAAAGCATTGGTGAGCAGTTCTTC. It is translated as CASSESIGEQFF.

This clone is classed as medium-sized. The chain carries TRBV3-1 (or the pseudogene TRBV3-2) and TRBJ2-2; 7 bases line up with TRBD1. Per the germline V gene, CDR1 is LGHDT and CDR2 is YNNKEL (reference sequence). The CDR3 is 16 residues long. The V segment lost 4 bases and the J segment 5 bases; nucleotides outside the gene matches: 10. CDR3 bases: TGTGCCAGCAGCCCAGGGGACAGACTAAGGACCGGGGAGCTGTTTTTT. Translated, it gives CASSPGDRLRTGELFF.

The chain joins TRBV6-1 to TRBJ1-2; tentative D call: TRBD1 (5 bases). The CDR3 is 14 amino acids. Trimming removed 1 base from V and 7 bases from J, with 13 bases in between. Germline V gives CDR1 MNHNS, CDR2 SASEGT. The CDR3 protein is CASSEVTTAFGYTF. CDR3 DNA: TGTGCCAGCAGTGAAGTTACGACAGCGTTTGGCTACACCTTC.

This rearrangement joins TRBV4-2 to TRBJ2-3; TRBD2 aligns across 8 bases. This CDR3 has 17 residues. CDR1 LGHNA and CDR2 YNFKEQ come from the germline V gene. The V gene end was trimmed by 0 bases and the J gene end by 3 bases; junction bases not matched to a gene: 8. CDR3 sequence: CASSQEFWGLETDTQYF. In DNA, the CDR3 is TGTGCCAGCAGCCAAGAATTCTGGGGACTAGAGACAGATACGCAGTATTTT.

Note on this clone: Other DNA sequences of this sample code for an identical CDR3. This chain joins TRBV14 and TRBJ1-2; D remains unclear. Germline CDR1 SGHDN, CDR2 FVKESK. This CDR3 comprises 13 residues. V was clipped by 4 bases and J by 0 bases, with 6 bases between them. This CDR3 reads CASSPIPNYGYTF. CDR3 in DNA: TGTGCCAGCAGCCCAATTCCTAACTATGGCTACACCTTC.

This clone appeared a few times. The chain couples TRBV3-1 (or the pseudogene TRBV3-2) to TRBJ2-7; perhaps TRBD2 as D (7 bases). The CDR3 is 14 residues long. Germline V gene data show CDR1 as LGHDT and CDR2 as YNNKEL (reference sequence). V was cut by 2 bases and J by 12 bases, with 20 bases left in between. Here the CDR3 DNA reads TGTGCCAGCAGCCAATATAGAGGGGGGGGTTTTTGGTACTTC. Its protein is CASSQYRGGGFWYF.

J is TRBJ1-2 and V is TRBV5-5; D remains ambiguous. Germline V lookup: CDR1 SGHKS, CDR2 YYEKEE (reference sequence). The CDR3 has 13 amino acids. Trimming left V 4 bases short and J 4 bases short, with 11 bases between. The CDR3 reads CASSPQTVYGYTF. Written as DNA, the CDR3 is TGTGCCAGCAGCCCCCAGACCGTCTATGGCTACACCTTC.

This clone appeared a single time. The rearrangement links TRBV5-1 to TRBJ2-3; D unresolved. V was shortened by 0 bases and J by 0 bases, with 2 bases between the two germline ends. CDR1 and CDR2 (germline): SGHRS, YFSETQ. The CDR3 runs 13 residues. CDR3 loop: CASSLESTDTQYF. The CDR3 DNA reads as TGCGCCAGCAGCTTGGAAAGCACAGATACGCAGTATTTT.

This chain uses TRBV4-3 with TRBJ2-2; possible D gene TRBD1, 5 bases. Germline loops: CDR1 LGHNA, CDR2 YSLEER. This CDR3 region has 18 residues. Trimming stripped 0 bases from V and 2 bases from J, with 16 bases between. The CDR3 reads CASSQDWDTGQNTGELFF. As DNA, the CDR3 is TGCGCCAGCAGCCAAGATTGGGATACAGGCCAAAACACCGGGGAGCTGTTTTTT.

The chain's CDR3 is CASSYLAGGTDTQYF. The CDR3 DNA follows: TGTGCCAGCAGCTACCTAGCGGGGGGCACAGATACGCAGTATTTT. The rearrangement joins TRBV7-9 to TRBJ2-3, with TRBD2 identical over 10 bases. CDR1 is SEHNR, CDR2 FQNEAQ, per germline (reference sequence). V was clipped by 4 bases and J by 1 base; unmatched bases: 2. This CDR3 has 15 amino acids.

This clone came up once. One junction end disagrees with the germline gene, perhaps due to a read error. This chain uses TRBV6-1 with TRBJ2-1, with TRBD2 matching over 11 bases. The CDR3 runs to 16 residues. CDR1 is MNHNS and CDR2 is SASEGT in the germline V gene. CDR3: CASSQAVAGGTMKQFF. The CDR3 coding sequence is TGTGCCAGCAGTCAAGCTGTAGCGGGAGGGACAATGAAGCAGTTCTTC.

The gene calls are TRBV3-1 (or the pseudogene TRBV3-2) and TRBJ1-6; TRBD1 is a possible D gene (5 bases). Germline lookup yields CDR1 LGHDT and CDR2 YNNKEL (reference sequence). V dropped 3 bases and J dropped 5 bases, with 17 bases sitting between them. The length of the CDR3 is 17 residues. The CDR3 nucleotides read TGTGCCAGCAGCCATATCAACCGACAGCTCCATAATTCACCCCTCCACTTT. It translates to CASSHINRQLHNSPLHF.

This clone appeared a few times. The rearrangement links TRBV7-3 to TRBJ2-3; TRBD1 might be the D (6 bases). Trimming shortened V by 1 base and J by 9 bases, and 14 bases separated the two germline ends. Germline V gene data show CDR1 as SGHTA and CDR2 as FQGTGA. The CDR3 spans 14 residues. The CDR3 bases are TGTGCCAGCAGCTTAATACAGGGCGCCCAAACGCAGTATTTT. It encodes CASSLIQGAQTQYF.

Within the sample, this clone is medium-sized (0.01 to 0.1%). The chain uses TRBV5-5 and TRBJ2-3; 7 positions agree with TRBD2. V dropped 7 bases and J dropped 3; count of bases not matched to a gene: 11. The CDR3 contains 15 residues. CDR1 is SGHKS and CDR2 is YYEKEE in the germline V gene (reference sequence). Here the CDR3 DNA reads TGTGCCAGCCGCCTTTGGGGGGAGGGGACAGATACGCAGTATTTT. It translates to CASRLWGEGTDTQYF.

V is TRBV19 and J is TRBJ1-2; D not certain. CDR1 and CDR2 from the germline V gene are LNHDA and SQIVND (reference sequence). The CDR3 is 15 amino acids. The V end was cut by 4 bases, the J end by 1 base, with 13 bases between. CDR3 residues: CASSTRGGSNYGYTF. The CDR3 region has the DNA TGTGCCAGTAGTACCCGGGGAGGCAGTAACTATGGCTACACCTTC.

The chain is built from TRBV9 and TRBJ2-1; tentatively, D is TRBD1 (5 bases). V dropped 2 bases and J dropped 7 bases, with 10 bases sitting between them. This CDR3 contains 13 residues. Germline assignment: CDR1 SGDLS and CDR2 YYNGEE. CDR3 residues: CASSVARVNEQFF. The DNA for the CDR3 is TGTGCCAGCAGCGTGGCCAGGGTGAATGAGCAGTTCTTC.

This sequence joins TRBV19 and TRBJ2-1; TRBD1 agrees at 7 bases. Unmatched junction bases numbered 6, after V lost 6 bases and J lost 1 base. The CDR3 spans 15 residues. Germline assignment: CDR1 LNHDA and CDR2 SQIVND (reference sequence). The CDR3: CASSGQVGSYNEQFF. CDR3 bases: TGTGCCAGTAGCGGACAGGTCGGATCCTACAATGAGCAGTTCTTC.

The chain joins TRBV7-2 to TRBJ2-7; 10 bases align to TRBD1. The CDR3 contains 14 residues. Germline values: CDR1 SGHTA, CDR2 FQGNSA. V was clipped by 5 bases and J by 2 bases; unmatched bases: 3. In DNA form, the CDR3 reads TGTGCCAGCAGCATAGGACAGGGGGCCTACGAGCAGTACTTC. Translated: CASSIGQGAYEQYF.